The 24 T cell receptor beta chains below were found in one sample sequenced in a study of beta chain features in type 1 diabetes. Study results and caveats: People with Type 1 diabetes carried modestly yet significantly shorter TCRB CDR3s in all four CD4+ subsets.

Every isolated RNA sample was fully reverse transcribed, so sequencing captured expressed TCRB transcripts. The repertoire was sequenced with immunoSEQ multiplex PCR; TCRdb's copy has only in-frame clones and lacks some. The repertoire holds 250,000 to 300,000 clones, with approximately 14% as singletons. These TCRs' antigens remain unknown. Sequencing was performed on naive CD4+ T cells from blood. These receptors were collected from a young man with type 1 diabetes.

This clone was detected a few times. The chain uses TRBV28 and TRBJ2-3; the match to TRBD2 covers 9 bases. Germline CDR1 reads MDHEN; CDR2 reads SYDVKM. V lost 8 bases to trimming and J lost 0 bases; unmatched junction nucleotides: 15. The CDR3 has 18 residues. The CDR3 DNA reads as TGTGCCAGCTCCGTTGGCCTAGCGGGATCGACTAGCACAGATACGCAGTATTTT. Amino acid sequence: CASSVGLAGSTSTDTQYF. The whole variable domain, remainder taken from reference TRBV28 and TRBJ2-3, is DVKVTQSSRYLVKRTGEKVFLECVQDMDHENMFWYRQDPGLGLRLIYFSYDVKMKEKGDIPEGYSVSREKKERFSLILESASTNQTSMYLCASSVGLAGSTSTDTQYFGPGTRLTVL.

This clone has a handful of counts. Mismatch with germline at one junction end may stem from a read error. This chain uses TRBV7-9 with TRBJ2-4, with 8 nucleotides matching TRBD1. The CDR3 is 16 residues long. Germline assignment: CDR1 SEHNR and CDR2 FQNEAQ (reference sequence). CDR3 bases: TGTGCCAGCAGTTTAGGACAGGGTTTGGGCAAAAACATTCAGTACTTC. Its translation is CASSLGQGLGKNIQYF. Full variable domain (outside the CDR3, taken from reference TRBV7-9 and TRBJ2-4): DTGVSQNPRHKITKRGQNVTFRCDPISEHNRLYWYRQTLGQGPEFLTYFQNEAQLEKSRLLSDRFSAERPKGSFSTLEIQRTEQGDSAMYLCASSLGQGLGKNIQYFGAGTRLSVL.

This clone occurred a few times. This chain connects TRBV4-3 to TRBJ2-3; 11 nucleotides agree with TRBD2. The CDR3 length is 19 residues. Trimming took 4 bases from V and 0 from J; bases not matched to a gene: 12. CDR1 LGHNA and CDR2 YSLEER come from the germline V gene. The CDR3 spells CASSLRSLAGERSTDTQYF. CDR3 coding DNA: TGCGCCAGCAGCCTAAGGTCACTAGCGGGAGAGCGGAGCACAGATACGCAGTATTTT.

This chain connects TRBV19 to TRBJ1-1; D remains unclear. Trimming cost V 4 bases and J 0 bases, with 6 bases left between them. The CDR3 has 13 residues. CDR1 and CDR2 from the germline V gene are LNHDA and SQIVND (reference sequence). The CDR3 DNA sequence: TGTGCCAGTAGTACGCGGTTGAACACTGAAGCTTTCTTT. This encodes CASSTRLNTEAFF.

Only a few counts were recorded for this clone. CDR3 protein: CASSFLAGEGEQYF. DNA for the CDR3: TGTGCCAGCAGCTTTCTAGCGGGAGAGGGGGAGCAGTACTTC. The gene calls are TRBV11-2 and TRBJ2-7, with TRBD2 matching over 10 bases. CDR3 size: 14 residues. Germline V gene lookup returns CDR1 SGHAT and CDR2 FQNNGV. V lost 3 bases to trimming and J lost 7 bases; unmatched junction nucleotides: 6.

The genes are TRBV25-1 and TRBJ2-3; 9 positions match TRBD2. J gave up 2 bases and V 4 bases, and 7 bases lay outside the gene matches. CDR1 is MGHDK and CDR2 is SYGVNS in the germline V gene. There are 16 residues in the CDR3. CDR3: CASSGAGGPPTDTQYF. CDR3 DNA sequence: TGTGCCAGCAGTGGAGCGGGGGGCCCTCCCACAGATACGCAGTATTTT. Filled out from reference TRBV25-1 and TRBJ2-3, the complete variable domain reads EADIYQTPRYLVIGTGKKITLECSQTMGHDKMYWYQQDPGMELHLIHYSYGVNSTEKGDLSSESTVSRIRTEHFPLTLESARPSHTSQYLCASSGAGGPPTDTQYFGPGTRLTVL.

This clone has only a few counts. The rearrangement uses TRBV9 and TRBJ2-1; no definite D call. Looked up from germline, CDR1 is SGDLS and CDR2 is YYNGEE. The V end was cut by 2 bases, the J end by 6 bases, with 12 bases between. The CDR3 extends over 14 amino acids. The CDR3 region is CASSVRPSTNEQFF. CDR3 in DNA: TGTGCCAGCAGCGTTCGCCCGAGCACCAATGAGCAGTTCTTC. Drawing the rest from reference TRBV9 and TRBJ2-1, the complete variable domain is DSGVTQTPKHLITATGQRVTLRCSPRSGDLSVYWYQQSLDQGLQFLIQYYNGEERAKGNILERFSAQQFPDLHSELNLSSLELGDSALYFCASSVRPSTNEQFFGPGTRLTVL.

The sample holds a few counts of this clone. The chain combines TRBV6-4 with TRBJ2-2, with D possibly TRBD1 on 6 matching bases. Deletions cut 5 bases from V and 5 bases from J, with 12 bases between. Per germline, CDR1 MRHNA and CDR2 SNTAGT. This CDR3 has 14 amino acids. The CDR3 spells CASSWTDATGELFF. The CDR3 DNA reads TGTGCCAGCAGTTGGACAGACGCAACCGGGGAGCTGTTTTTT.

CDR3: CASSPGTGPQQPQHF. The CDR3 DNA is TGTGCCAGCAGCCCCGGGACAGGGCCACAACAGCCCCAGCATTTT. V is TRBV7-2 and J is TRBJ1-5, with 9 bases fitting TRBD1. Germline V CDR1 and CDR2: SGHTA, FQGNSA. The CDR3 loop spans 15 amino acids. Trimming cost V 5 bases and J 7 bases; bases outside gene matches: 9.

This clone appeared a few times. The rearrangement uses TRBV5-1 and TRBJ2-1; 9 positions match TRBD2. The CDR3 is 15 amino acids. V was pared by 0 bases and J by 6 bases, with 4 bases of the junction left unmatched. Germline V lookup: CDR1 SGHRS, CDR2 YFSETQ. The CDR3 protein is CASSLASGDSNEQFF. The DNA for the CDR3 is TGCGCCAGCAGCTTGGCTAGCGGGGACAGCAATGAGCAGTTCTTC.

The V gene is TRBV7-9, the J gene TRBJ1-2, with D possibly TRBD1 on 5 matching bases. CDR3 length: 12 amino acids. Germline values: CDR1 SEHNR, CDR2 FQNEAQ (reference sequence). Trimming took 8 bases from V and 8 from J, leaving 15 bases between them. DNA of the CDR3: TGTGCCAGCTCCTCTTTAAGGGGCGGCTACACCTTC. It translates to CASSSLRGGYTF.

This clone was counted only a few times. The J gene is TRBJ2-7, the V gene TRBV19; D is uncertain. There are 12 residues in the CDR3. The V end was cut by 4 bases, the J end by 0 bases, with 4 bases between. Germline V gene sequence: CDR1 LNHDA, CDR2 SQIVND (reference sequence). The CDR3 loop is CASSTSSYEQYF. CDR3 nucleotides: TGTGCCAGTAGTACGTCCTCCTACGAGCAGTACTTC.

The V and J genes are TRBV5-1 and TRBJ2-4; no clear D. This CDR3 is built from 14 residues. The ends were cut back, 1 base at V and 5 bases at J, with 10 bases in the middle. The germline gives CDR1 SGHRS, CDR2 YFSETQ. The CDR3 DNA sequence: TGCGCCAGCAGCTTGAACAGCCAAGAAAACATTCAGTACTTC. Translation: CASSLNSQENIQYF.

This rearrangement joins TRBV9 to TRBJ2-7; weak D call: TRBD2 (6 bases). V was pared by 4 bases and J by 3 bases, with 11 bases between. The CDR3 is 13 amino acids. Germline V gene sequence: CDR1 SGDLS, CDR2 YYNGEE. CDR3 nucleotides: TGTGCCAGCAGCCCCCGGGACTTCTACGAGCAGTACTTC. Translation gives CASSPRDFYEQYF.

The chain links TRBV5-5 to TRBJ2-3; D might be TRBD2 (6 bases). CDR3 length: 16 amino acids. V was shortened by 0 bases and J by 0 bases, with 11 bases between the two germline ends. The germline V gene has CDR1 SGHKS and CDR2 YYEKEE (reference sequence). The CDR3 loop reads CASSLALALSTDTQYF. Here the CDR3 DNA reads TGTGCCAGCAGCTTGGCCCTAGCGCTCAGCACAGATACGCAGTATTTT.

This clone has only a few counts. Different DNA sequences within this sample yield the same CDR3. This chain links TRBV5-4 with TRBJ1-1; TRBD1 is a possible D gene (6 bases). Trimming cost V 5 bases and J 1 base, with 12 bases left between them. Germline assignment: CDR1 SGHNT and CDR2 YYREEE (reference sequence). The CDR3 length is 14 residues. CDR3 sequence: CASSFPDRNTEAFF. The CDR3, as DNA: TGTGCCAGCAGTTTCCCGGACAGGAACACTGAAGCTTTCTTT.

In its sample, this clone was seen a few times. CDR3 residues: CAISATSGGTNEQFF. The CDR3 nucleotides are TGTGCCATCAGTGCAACTAGCGGGGGTACCAATGAGCAGTTCTTC. The V gene is TRBV10-3, the J gene TRBJ2-1; TRBD2 matches 11 bases. This CDR3 region has 15 residues. The ends lost 4 bases at V and 6 bases at J; junction bases unmatched: 5. Germline assignment: CDR1 ENHRY and CDR2 SYGVKD.

V and J are TRBV30 and TRBJ2-3; 8 nucleotides match TRBD1. Germline trimming cut 2 bases from V and 4 bases from J; bases unmatched to any gene: 5. CDR3 size: 14 residues. Germline V gives CDR1 GTSNPN, CDR2 SVGIG (reference sequence). In DNA, the CDR3 is TGTGCCTGGAGTTGGACAGGGAGTCCAGATACGCAGTATTTT. As protein: CAWSWTGSPDTQYF.

The chain joins TRBV7-9 to TRBJ2-4, with D possibly being TRBD1 (6 bases). Germline V gene data show CDR1 as SEHNR and CDR2 as FQNEAQ (reference sequence). CDR3 length: 13 residues. The V and J ends lost 1 base and 8 bases respectively, with 9 bases between them. The CDR3 DNA is TGTGCCAGCAGCTTAGATAACAGGGACATTCAGTACTTC. Amino acids: CASSLDNRDIQYF. Full variable domain (missing parts from reference TRBV7-9 and TRBJ2-4): DTGVSQNPRHKITKRGQNVTFRCDPISEHNRLYWYRQTLGQGPEFLTYFQNEAQLEKSRLLSDRFSAERPKGSFSTLEIQRTEQGDSAMYLCASSLDNRDIQYFGAGTRLSVL.

This clone has more than one count but fewer than ten. The chain joins TRBV7-9 to TRBJ2-1, with D perhaps matching TRBD2 (6 bases). In germline, CDR1 is SEHNR, CDR2 FQNEAQ (reference sequence). V was shortened by 2 bases and J by 8 bases, with 19 bases between the two germline ends. The CDR3 extends over 16 amino acids. The CDR3 DNA sequence: TGTGCCAGCAGCTTATGGCAGCGGAGGGTGGTCCATGAGCAGTTCTTC. This codes for CASSLWQRRVVHEQFF.

The chain combines TRBV7-9 with TRBJ2-1; D remains unclear. Looked up from germline, CDR1 is SEHNR and CDR2 is FQNEAQ (reference sequence). V was shortened by 1 base and J by 8 bases, with 15 bases between the two germline ends. The length of the CDR3 is 15 residues. As DNA, the CDR3 is TGTGCCAGCAGCTTAGGACTGAACCCCGGCCATGAGCAGTTCTTC. It yields the protein CASSLGLNPGHEQFF.

The chain recombines TRBV28 with TRBJ2-7, with TRBD1 matching over 7 bases. Germline lookup yields CDR1 MDHEN and CDR2 SYDVKM. J was trimmed by 5 bases and V by 6 bases; bases with no gene match: 10. The CDR3 totals 14 residues. This CDR3 reads CASRSPGTAHEQYF. The CDR3 bases are TGTGCCAGCAGGTCCCCCGGGACAGCCCACGAGCAGTACTTC.

This clone was counted a few times. This chain connects TRBV7-2 to TRBJ2-7, with TRBD2 matching over 12 bases. This CDR3 spans 14 amino acids. Germline values: CDR1 SGHTA, CDR2 FQGNSA. With V trimmed by 5 bases and J by 6 bases, 5 bases remained unmatched. The CDR3: CASSPTSGSFEQYF. Written as DNA, the CDR3 is TGTGCCAGCAGCCCGACTAGCGGGAGTTTCGAGCAGTACTTC.

As regards this clone: The junction departs from germline at one end; a sequencing error may be responsible. This chain connects TRBV6-5 to TRBJ2-5; possible D gene TRBD1, 5 bases. The CDR3 runs 12 residues. The V gene's germline CDR1 is MNHEY and CDR2 SVGAGI. The CDR3 region is CPGPGFQETQYF. The CDR3 DNA follows: TGCCCGGGCCCAGGGTTTCAGGAGACCCAGTACTTC.